This T cell receptor (beta chain) was retrieved from a study of technical replicates of blood from a few donors. The repertoire was sequenced with immunoSEQ multiplex PCR; TCRdb's copy has only in-frame clones and lacks some. The sample has about 81,000 clones; 90% to 97% are singletons. The CDR3 contains 16 residues. Germline V gives CDR1 MGHDK, CDR2 SYGVNS. Germline trimming cut 6 bases from V and 8 bases from J; bases unmatched to any gene: 13. The sequence came from a human donor in good health. The sequencing sample was made of T cells isolated from PBMCs. V is TRBV25-1 and J is TRBJ2-1; 10 bases align to TRBD2. The CDR3 DNA is TGTGCCAGCAGGCGCCTAGCGGGAGAGAACAGGGATGAGCAGTTCTTC. It yields the protein CASRRLAGENRDEQFF.